This entry lists 7 T cell receptor beta chains sequenced from one sample in a study of shared T cell receptors in the human thymus. The assay was immunoSEQ multiplex PCR, and TCRdb's table has in-frame clones only and misses some. Of a few hundred thousand clones in the sample, over 90% were seen once. Sequencing input: thymocytes. The receptors were sampled from a human donor.

The chain joins TRBV6-1 to TRBJ2-3; 12 nucleotides match TRBD2. From germline, CDR1 is MNHNS and CDR2 SASEGT. The CDR3 is 19 residues long. V dropped 2 bases and J dropped 3; count of bases not matched to a gene: 12. Here the CDR3 reads CASSERRGSSGRVTDTQYF. CDR3 coding DNA: TGTGCCAGCAGTGAAAGGCGCGGGTCTAGCGGGAGGGTGACAGATACGCAGTATTTT.

The V and J genes are TRBV19 and TRBJ1-4; 9 positions match TRBD1. Germline trimming cut 5 bases from V and 8 bases from J; bases unmatched to any gene: 6. CDR1 LNHDA and CDR2 SQIVND come from the germline V gene (reference sequence). This CDR3 is built from 14 residues. DNA for the CDR3: TGTGCCAGTAGTTCCGGGACAGGGAACGAAAAACTGTTTTTT. Encoded protein: CASSSGTGNEKLFF.

The V call is TRBV21-1, the J call TRBJ2-7; TRBD2 was called by the table and not checked on the DNA. TRBV21-1 is an annotated pseudogene. The CDR3 loop spans 13 amino acids. CDR3 nucleotides: TGTGCCAGCAACCGGGGGGTTCCAATGGAGCAGTACTTC. Amino acid sequence: CASNRGVPMEQYF.

The rearrangement links TRBV5-3 to TRBJ2-6, with 10 bases aligning to TRBD1. TRBV5-3 is sorted into the ORF group, with uncertain function. V shed 4 bases, J shed 3 bases, and the junction held 7 bases outside the gene matches. The CDR3 has 17 residues. The CDR3 protein is CARSRTGGHGGANVLTF. CDR3 nucleotide sequence: TGTGCCAGAAGCCGGACAGGGGGTCACGGTGGGGCCAACGTCCTGACTTTC.

This chain joins TRBV28 and TRBJ1-4, with D perhaps TRBD1 (6 bases). The CDR3 loop spans 15 amino acids. CDR1 is MDHEN, CDR2 SYDVKM, per germline. Trimming cost V 6 bases and J 8 bases, with 19 bases left between them. CDR3 sequence reads: CASSQRYRVGEKLFF. CDR3 coding DNA: TGTGCCAGCAGCCAAAGGTACAGGGTTGGAGAAAAACTGTTTTTT.

The chain has TRBV7-2 and TRBJ2-3, with TRBD2 matching over 10 bases. V was clipped by 0 bases and J by 3 bases; unmatched bases: 3. This CDR3 spans 16 amino acids. CDR1 SGHTA and CDR2 FQGNSA come from the germline V gene. DNA for the CDR3: TGTGCCAGCAGCTTAGCGCCTAGCGGGAGAACAGATACGCAGTATTTT. Protein: CASSLAPSGRTDTQYF.

The CDR3 protein is CASSIPTGSYTEAFF. Here the CDR3 DNA reads TGTGCCAGTAGTATACCGACAGGCAGCTACACTGAAGCTTTCTTT. V and J are TRBV19 and TRBJ1-1; D might be TRBD1 (6 bases). The CDR3 spans 15 residues. CDR1 and CDR2 (germline): LNHDA, SQIVND (reference sequence). V shed 2 bases and J shed 3 bases, with 13 bases lying between them.